These 29 T cell receptor beta chains share one sample of origin, sequenced in a study of radiation and T cells in renal cell carcinoma. Time point defined: blood 4 weeks post-SBRT, at nephrectomy. The treatment here: 15 Gy SBRT to primary tumor, nephrectomy 4 weeks later. The table came from immunoSEQ multiplex PCR; TCRdb's copy has only in-frame clones and leaves some out. The table records under 35,000 clones, approximately 84% of them present only once. The sample here was blood, taken from a patient whose treatment included radiotherapy and nephrectomy. Every receptor here comes from a man in his 60s with renal cell carcinoma.

Here the CDR3 DNA reads TGCGCCAGCAGCTTGGGTCCGGGCTCTGGGGCCAACGTCCTGACTTTC. It encodes CASSLGPGSGANVLTF. The V gene is TRBV5-1, the J gene TRBJ2-6; D uncertain. The germline gives CDR1 SGHRS, CDR2 YFSETQ. The CDR3 has 16 residues. The ends were cut back, 0 bases at V and 0 bases at J, with 7 bases in the middle.

V and J are TRBV5-4 and TRBJ2-7; TRBD2 aligns across 7 bases. Trimming took 1 base from V and 1 from J; bases not matched to a gene: 5. Germline V CDR1 and CDR2: SGHNT, YYREEE (reference sequence). This CDR3 has 15 residues. The CDR3 loop is CASSLPLADSYEQYF. In DNA, the CDR3 is TGTGCCAGCAGCTTGCCTCTAGCGGATTCCTACGAGCAGTACTTC.

The rearrangement links TRBV28 to TRBJ1-2; possible D gene TRBD1, 5 bases. CDR3 length: 17 amino acids. Germline V gene data show CDR1 as MDHEN and CDR2 as SYDVKM. V was clipped by 4 bases and J by 1 base, with 19 bases between them. The CDR3 coding sequence is TGTGCCAGCAGTTCCGTATTCGGGGCCTGGGTTAACTATGGCTACACCTTC. Translated, it gives CASSSVFGAWVNYGYTF.

This sequence joins TRBV10-3 and TRBJ2-7; D is perhaps TRBD1 or TRBD2 (6 bases each). CDR1 is ENHRY and CDR2 is SYGVKD in the germline V gene. There are 13 residues in the CDR3. Trimming pared 8 bases from V and 2 bases from J, leaving 13 bases between. CDR3 nucleotide sequence: TGTGCCATCGGGGGGCGAGAGACCTACGAGCAGTACTTC. This codes for CAIGGRETYEQYF.

V gene TRBV7-2 combines with J gene TRBJ2-5, with 10 bases matching TRBD1. Germline CDR1 is SGHTA and CDR2 is FQGNSA. V dropped 4 bases and J dropped 6; count of bases not matched to a gene: 5. The CDR3 sequence is 14 residues long. The CDR3 spells CASSSVGQGKTQYF. Here the CDR3 DNA reads TGTGCCAGCAGCTCCGTGGGACAGGGGAAGACCCAGTACTTC. Looking up the rest from reference TRBV7-2 and TRBJ2-5 gives the full variable domain: GAGVSQSPSNKVTEKGKDVELRCDPISGHTALYWYRQSLGQGLEFLIYFQGNSAPDKSGLPSDRFSAERTGGSVSTLTIQRTQQEDSAVYLCASSSVGQGKTQYFGPGTRLLVL.

This clone was observed once. The V and J genes are TRBV7-6 and TRBJ1-4; 8 positions agree with TRBD1. The CDR3 totals 16 residues. The V gene end was trimmed by 6 bases and the J gene end by 5 bases; junction bases not matched to a gene: 11. Germline V lookup: CDR1 SGHVS, CDR2 FNYEAQ. CDR3 protein: CASSPPRDRRNEKLFF. DNA for the CDR3: TGTGCCAGCAGTCCTCCCCGGGACAGGAGAAATGAAAAACTGTTTTTT. The full variable domain, with the rest looked up from reference TRBV7-6 and TRBJ1-4, is GAGVSQSPRYKVTKRGQDVALRCDPISGHVSLYWYRQALGQGPEFLTYFNYEAQQDKSGLPNDRFSAERPEGSISTLTIQRTEQRDSAMYRCASSPPRDRRNEKLFFGSGTQLSVL.

The chain recombines TRBV18 with TRBJ1-1; D is perhaps TRBD1 (6 bases). Per germline, CDR1 KGHSH and CDR2 LQKENI. Trimming took 3 bases from V and 0 from J, leaving 17 bases between them. This CDR3 spans 17 amino acids. CDR3 loop: CASSPINRDGMNTEAFF. CDR3 in DNA: TGTGCCAGCTCACCGATCAACAGGGATGGGATGAACACTGAAGCTTTCTTT.

The rearrangement uses TRBV5-1 and TRBJ2-3; 8 bases align to TRBD2. The CDR3 has 15 residues. Germline V gene sequence: CDR1 SGHRS, CDR2 YFSETQ. J lost 7 bases, V lost 4 bases, and 11 bases had no gene match. CDR3: CASSPTSGGPYTQYF. The CDR3 DNA reads TGCGCCAGCAGCCCCACTAGCGGAGGGCCATATACGCAGTATTTT.

The CDR3 nucleotides read TGTGCCAGCAGTTTAGGATACAATCAGCCCCAGCATTTT. Protein: CASSLGYNQPQHF. The chain carries TRBV27 and TRBJ1-5; no firm D call. Germline CDR1 and CDR2: MNHEY and SMNVEV (reference sequence). Trimming took 2 bases from V and 3 from J, leaving 5 bases between them. The CDR3 contains 13 residues.

This clone was seen only a few times. This rearrangement joins TRBV2 to TRBJ1-2; D not resolved. CDR3 length: 11 residues. Germline values: CDR1 SNHLY, CDR2 FYNNEI. V was trimmed by 3 bases and J by 8 bases, leaving 7 bases between them. The CDR3 DNA reads as TGTGCCAGCAGTGACCTAAGCGGCTACACCTTC. This encodes CASSDLSGYTF. Looking up the rest from reference TRBV2 and TRBJ1-2 gives the full variable domain: EPEVTQTPSHQVTQMGQEVILRCVPISNHLYFYWYRQILGQKVEFLVSFYNNEISEKSEIFDDQFSVERPDGSNFTLKIRSTKLEDSAMYFCASSDLSGYTFGSGTRLTVV.

The chain joins TRBV19 to TRBJ2-2; D unclear. The length of the CDR3 is 14 residues. V was cut by 6 bases and J by 4 bases, with 12 bases left in between. Germline-derived CDR1 and CDR2 are LNHDA and SQIVND (reference sequence). The chain's CDR3 is CASRATPITGELFF. The CDR3 DNA sequence: TGTGCCAGTAGAGCGACACCGATCACCGGGGAGCTGTTTTTT.

CDR3 bases: TGTGCCAGCAGGGCGACAGGGCAGGGTCAGCCCCAGCATTTT. Its translation is CASRATGQGQPQHF. The chain carries TRBV6-6 and TRBJ1-5; 7 positions match TRBD1. The germline gives CDR1 MNHNY, CDR2 SVGAGI (reference sequence). This CDR3 spans 14 amino acids. Trimming took 6 bases from V and 6 from J; bases not matched to a gene: 8.

CDR3: CASSDVGYNPPLHF. The CDR3 DNA sequence: TGCGCCAGCAGTGACGTGGGGTACAATCCACCCCTCCACTTT. The V and J genes are TRBV5-1 and TRBJ1-6; D is undetermined. Germline CDR1 SGHRS, CDR2 YFSETQ. The CDR3 sequence is 14 residues long. The germline V and J ends were trimmed by 5 bases and 11 bases, with 17 bases remaining between them.

The rearrangement joins TRBV4-2 to TRBJ2-1, with TRBD2 as a possible D gene (6 bases). The CDR3 extends over 16 amino acids. Germline V lookup: CDR1 LGHNA, CDR2 YNFKEQ. V dropped 2 bases and J dropped 6 bases, with 17 bases sitting between them. CDR3: CASSQPGRERSNEQFF. The CDR3 bases are TGTGCCAGCAGCCAACCGGGGCGGGAAAGGTCCAATGAGCAGTTCTTC.

The chain couples TRBV18 to TRBJ2-7; D may be TRBD1 or TRBD2 (6 bases each). Germline values: CDR1 KGHSH, CDR2 LQKENI. V lost 3 bases and J lost 0, with 12 bases in between. This CDR3 has 15 residues. The CDR3, as DNA: TGTGCCAGCTCACCTACTCGGGGGCTCTCCTACGAGCAGTACTTC. Protein product: CASSPTRGLSYEQYF.

This clone occurred a few times. The V call is TRBV5-1, the J call TRBJ1-1; D possibly corresponds to TRBD1 (6 bases). This CDR3 spans 14 amino acids. Germline assignment: CDR1 SGHRS and CDR2 YFSETQ. Trimming removed 2 bases from V and 1 base from J, with 9 bases in between. CDR3 amino acids: CASSFWGANTEAFF. The CDR3 coding sequence is TGCGCCAGCAGCTTCTGGGGGGCGAACACTGAAGCTTTCTTT.

The chain carries TRBV6-5 and TRBJ1-2; D might be TRBD1 (5 bases). The V gene's germline CDR1 is MNHEY and CDR2 SVGAGI. The CDR3 has 12 amino acids. V dropped 6 bases and J dropped 4 bases, with 9 bases sitting between them. CDR3 loop: CASRWGAYGYTF. The CDR3, as DNA: TGTGCCAGCAGATGGGGCGCCTATGGCTACACCTTC.

The chain combines TRBV5-6 with TRBJ1-1; 7 bases are shared with TRBD1. The V and J ends lost 5 bases and 3 bases, in that order; junction bases with no gene match: 7. This CDR3 is built from 14 residues. Per the germline V gene, CDR1 is SGHDT and CDR2 is YYEEEE. The CDR3: CASSFWDRDTEAFF. The CDR3 DNA reads as TGTGCCAGCAGTTTTTGGGACAGAGACACTGAAGCTTTCTTT.

This clone was counted once. This chain links TRBV6-1 with TRBJ2-7; D gene ambiguous. V dropped 4 bases and J dropped 0 bases, with 10 bases sitting between them. CDR3 length: 14 residues. The germline V gene encodes CDR1 MNHNS and CDR2 SASEGT. CDR3 coding DNA: TGTGCCAGCAGTGCGGGTTTGATCTCCTACGAGCAGTACTTC. The encoded protein is CASSAGLISYEQYF.

The rearrangement joins TRBV4-1 to TRBJ2-5; D is undetermined. V was trimmed by 1 base and J by 5 bases, leaving 11 bases between them. Germline assignment: CDR1 MGHRA and CDR2 YSYEKL. The CDR3 sequence is 14 residues long. The CDR3 nucleotides read TGCGCCAGCAGCCAAGGGCTACCGTGGGAGACCCAGTACTTC. The encoded protein is CASSQGLPWETQYF.

V is TRBV7-7 and J is TRBJ2-5, with 7 bases fitting TRBD2. The CDR3 is 14 residues long. V lost 5 bases and J lost 2; bases outside the gene matches: 5. Germline V lookup: CDR1 SSHAT, CDR2 FNYEAQ (reference sequence). CDR3 DNA sequence: TGTGCCAGCAGCCTCGGGGGGAATCAAGAGACCCAGTACTTC. Translating it yields CASSLGGNQETQYF.

The chain couples TRBV18 to TRBJ1-3; D unresolved. The ends were cut back, 3 bases at V and 1 base at J, with 22 bases in the middle. The CDR3 contains 19 residues. The germline V gene has CDR1 KGHSH and CDR2 LQKENI. For the CDR3, the DNA is TGTGCCAGCTCACCCCTGGACGCTTACACCTCCCGTTCTGGAAACACCATATATTTT. It codes for CASSPLDAYTSRSGNTIYF.

The genes are TRBV6-6 and TRBJ1-4; the D is unclear. The CDR3 spans 15 residues. Between the trimmed V and J ends, which lost 6 bases and 4 bases, there was a span of 15 bases. CDR1 and CDR2 from the germline V gene are MNHNY and SVGAGI (reference sequence). The CDR3 DNA reads as TGTGCCAGCAGCTCATCCCGGGCACGTAATGAAAAACTGTTTTTT. This sequence encodes CASSSSRARNEKLFF.

This chain links TRBV7-2 with TRBJ2-7, with 8 bases identical to TRBD1. The CDR3 runs 12 residues. The trim removed 5 bases at V and 9 bases at J, leaving 6 bases unmatched. CDR1 and CDR2 (germline): SGHTA, FQGNSA. CDR3 sequence (DNA): TGTGCCAGCAGCGCCACCGGGACAGGGCAGTACTTC. This encodes CASSATGTGQYF.

V and J are TRBV25-1 and TRBJ1-5; tentative D call: TRBD1 (5 bases). CDR3 length: 17 amino acids. Trimming stripped 3 bases from V and 0 bases from J, with 15 bases between. Germline lookup yields CDR1 MGHDK and CDR2 SYGVNS. The DNA for the CDR3 is TGTGCCAGCAGTGACCGCCGGGGCTGGGATAGCAATCAGCCCCAGCATTTT. Protein product: CASSDRRGWDSNQPQHF.

The V gene is TRBV29-1, the J gene TRBJ2-7; no clear D. V was shortened by 1 base and J by 3 bases, with 7 bases between the two germline ends. CDR3 length equals 12 residues. Germline V gene lookup returns CDR1 SQVTM and CDR2 ANQGSEA. The chain's CDR3 is CSVEGLGYEQYF. CDR3 DNA sequence: TGCAGCGTTGAAGGACTCGGCTACGAGCAGTACTTC.

This clone has a handful of counts. The chain links TRBV30 to TRBJ1-6; D is perhaps TRBD1 (6 bases). Trimming left V 3 bases short and J 0 bases short, with 15 bases between. Looked up from germline, CDR1 is GTSNPN and CDR2 is SVGIG (reference sequence). The CDR3 spans 17 residues. The CDR3 loop reads CAWSRDIPSSYNSPLHF. The CDR3 nucleotides are TGTGCCTGGAGCCGGGACATTCCAAGCTCCTATAATTCACCCCTCCACTTT.

This clone was detected only a few times. The chain has TRBV27 and TRBJ1-5; 9 nucleotides agree with TRBD1. The CDR3 consists of 15 residues. The V and J ends lost 5 bases and 4 bases, in that order; junction bases with no gene match: 6. Germline V gene data show CDR1 as MNHEY and CDR2 as SMNVEV (reference sequence). CDR3 sequence reads: CASSGGTGRNQPQHF. The CDR3 DNA sequence: TGTGCCAGCAGTGGAGGGACAGGGCGTAATCAGCCCCAGCATTTT.

This clone showed up just a few times. J is TRBJ1-1 and V is TRBV14; D gene unclear. Germline CDR1 SGHDN, CDR2 FVKESK. The CDR3 runs to 13 residues. The germline V and J ends were trimmed by 2 bases and 1 base, with 5 bases remaining between them. The CDR3 loop reads CASSQRGNTEAFF. CDR3 sequence (DNA): TGTGCCAGCAGCCAAAGAGGGAACACTGAAGCTTTCTTT.